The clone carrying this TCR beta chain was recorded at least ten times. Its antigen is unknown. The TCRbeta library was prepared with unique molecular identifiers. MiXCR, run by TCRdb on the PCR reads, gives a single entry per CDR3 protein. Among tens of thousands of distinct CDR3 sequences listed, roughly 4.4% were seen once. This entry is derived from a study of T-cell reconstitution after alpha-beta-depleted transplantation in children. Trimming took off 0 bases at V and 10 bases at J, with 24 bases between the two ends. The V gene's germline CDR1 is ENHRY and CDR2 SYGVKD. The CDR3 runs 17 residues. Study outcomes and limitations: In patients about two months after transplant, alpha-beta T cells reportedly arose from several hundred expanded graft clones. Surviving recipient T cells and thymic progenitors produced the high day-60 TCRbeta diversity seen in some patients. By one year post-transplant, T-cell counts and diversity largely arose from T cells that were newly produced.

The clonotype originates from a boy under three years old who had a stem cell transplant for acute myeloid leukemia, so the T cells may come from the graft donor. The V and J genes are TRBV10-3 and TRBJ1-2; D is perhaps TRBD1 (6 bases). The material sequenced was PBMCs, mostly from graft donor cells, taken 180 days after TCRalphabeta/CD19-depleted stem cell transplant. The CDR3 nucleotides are TGTGCCATCAGTGAGTCTCGGGGGCGCGGTTTCCTTGTTGACTACACCTTC. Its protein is CAISESRGRGFLVDYTF.